The rows below give T cell receptor beta chains drawn from one sample of a study of T cells in Graves' hyperthyroidism and ophthalmopathy. TCRdb fed the multiplex PCR reads into MiXCR, producing one record per CDR3 protein. The repertoire holds 700,000 or so distinct CDR3 sequences, with about 15% as singletons. Sample: blood. The receptor set was obtained from a woman in her 50s with Graves' ophthalmopathy. Both conserved end residues are part of each CDR3.

j_call v_call cdr3_aa
TRBJ2-3 TRBV7-9 CASSIQAGVISDTQYF
TRBJ1-1 TRBV7-8 CASSLEGWSALNTEAFF
TRBJ2-1 TRBV3-1 CASSARDFYNEQFF
TRBJ1-2 TRBV6-1 CASTQVGGGGYTF
TRBJ1-2 TRBV7-2 CASSFNRDILQGYTF
TRBJ2-5 TRBV30 CASSPTVIPWETQYF
TRBJ2-5 TRBV3-1 CASSHGLGQETQYF
TRBJ2-7 TRBV18 CASSTNPGSLVEQYF
TRBJ2-7 TRBV19 CASSAAGVGSAHSYEQYF
TRBJ2-1 TRBV24-1 CATSDSGTGVVNEQFF
TRBJ1-2 TRBV12-3/TRBV12-4 CASSSVATYGYTF
TRBJ1-2 TRBV28 CASSSGTGALYGYTF
TRBJ2-3 TRBV7-6 CASSLDSGRTDTQYF
TRBJ2-1 TRBV20-1 CSAIGRGTYNEQFF
TRBJ1-5 TRBV5-4 CASSLVDGWQPQHF
TRBJ2-5 TRBV28 CASRESSGRDPETQYF
TRBJ2-3 TRBV11-2 CASSRGTGGVGTQYF
TRBJ1-6 TRBV7-9 CASSLGGKGQFNSPLHF
TRBJ1-2 TRBV2 CASNALPGQGAFGYGYTF
TRBJ2-1 TRBV29-1 CSVEDLGGVGDEQFF
TRBJ1-5 TRBV3-1 CASSQLNQPQHF
TRBJ1-1 TRBV6-1 CASRGQAEAFF
TRBJ2-4 TRBV2 CASIPEGALAKNIQYF
TRBJ1-1 TRBV11-2 CASSPPGWNTEAFF
TRBJ1-4 TRBV7-9 CGSSLGGEKLFF
TRBJ2-7 TRBV5-1 CASSLGLAGAYEQYF
TRBJ2-5 TRBV27 CASSPLKGNQETQYF
TRBJ2-7 TRBV12-3/TRBV12-4 CASSPAGGRHLSYEQYF
TRBJ2-3 TRBV13 CASSPGQGVSTDTQYF
TRBJ2-7 TRBV19 CASSFGQSYEQYF
TRBJ2-2 TRBV6-1 CASSERRRGSNTGELFF
TRBJ2-5 TRBV12-3/TRBV12-4 CASRVRRETQYF
TRBJ2-7 TRBV11-2 CASSLARTAIYEQYF
TRBJ2-7 TRBV5-1 CASSSYTGKAYEQYF
TRBJ2-1 TRBV9 CASSVGVSLGEQFF
TRBJ2-1 TRBV30 CAWRLAGGAYNEQFF
TRBJ2-5 TRBV30 CAWSVSLAGLRYF
TRBJ2-1 TRBV7-2 CASSLAASGRGNEQFF
TRBJ1-1 TRBV28 CASSLLQGLGVVTEAFF
TRBJ1-5 TRBV5-1 CASSLMVGDQPQHF
TRBJ2-1 TRBV18 CASSPPPKQGYNEQFF
TRBJ2-7 TRBV20-1 CSARETGLAVSYEQYF
TRBJ2-7 TRBV2 CASFLAGVEQYF
TRBJ2-7 TRBV20-1 CSARDDGVEQYF
TRBJ1-2 TRBV7-9 CASSPLETGSIMYGYTF
TRBJ2-1 TRBV6-2/TRBV6-3 CASRPGGSSSYNEQFF
TRBJ2-7 TRBV7-9 CASSRGTSGSNWAPYEQYF
TRBJ2-1 TRBV28 CASSASRGLFF
TRBJ1-1 TRBV2 CASSESPLSATEAFF
TRBJ1-1 TRBV28 CASSLNLGLNTEAFF
TRBJ2-3 TRBV5-1 CASSLERERDTQYF
TRBJ1-5 TRBV6-2/TRBV6-3 CASSKNGGGHQPQHF
TRBJ2-1 TRBV6-5 CASSLLHSYNEQFF
TRBJ2-3 TRBV11-2 CASSLDPIGQGGTDTQYF
TRBJ2-2 TRBV2 CASSVNIHPVNTGELFF
TRBJ1-2 TRBV12-3/TRBV12-4 CASTLQGGWGGYTF
TRBJ2-7 TRBV6-2/TRBV6-3 CASSPDYRGQTPYEQYF